This TCR beta chain was identified during a study of T cell responses to AZD1222 COVID-19 vaccine. Repertoires were generated with immunoSEQ multiplex PCR, while TCRdb's copy carries only in-frame clones and drops some. The sample lists around 94,000 clones, 88% seen once, with about an eighth in the top ten. Germline V gives CDR1 MNHEY, CDR2 SVGAGI. The CDR3 contains 13 residues. V dropped 6 bases and J dropped 0; count of bases not matched to a gene: 0. V and J are TRBV6-5 and TRBJ1-1; 8 positions match TRBD1. This clonotype originated in an adult in good health. Sequencing was performed on peripheral blood, taken on day 0 of AZD1222 vaccination. As DNA, the CDR3 is TGTGCCAGCAGACAGGGGGTGAACACTGAAGCTTTCTTT. Translation: CASRQGVNTEAFF.